This is a list of T cell receptor beta chains from one sample in a study of vaccination and CD4 T cells after COVID-19. What these receptors recognize is not known. TCRdb reprocessed the PCR reads via MiXCR and lists one record per CDR3 protein. The repertoire has about 12,000 distinct CDR3 sequences, 35% to 40% of them found once; the top ten carry 15% to 20%. The sequencing input was cultured CD4+ T cells from blood. Source of these receptors: a human donor with COVID-19. Both conserved end residues are part of each CDR3. A D gene is named only where the DNA matches it firmly. Where a row states a size, it is once, few, many or the class of an expanded clone; other rows omit it.

J gene,clone size,V gene,D gene,CDR3 protein,CDR3 DNA
TRBJ1-1,NA,TRBV5-1,NA,CASSLTLNTEAFF,TGCGCCAGCAGCTTAACACTGAACACTGAAGCTTTCTTT
TRBJ1-1,few,TRBV20-1,NA,CSVRKGGTEAFF,TGCAGTGTGAGAAAAGGGGGAACTGAAGCTTTCTTT
TRBJ1-1,few,TRBV7-9,NA,CASSLVGYEAFF,TGTGCCAGCAGCTTAGTCGGTTATGAAGCTTTCTTT
TRBJ2-1,few,TRBV30,TRBD2,CAWSGVGGGEQFF,TGTGCCTGGAGTGGAGTCGGGGGGGGTGAGCAGTTCTTC
TRBJ1-3,NA,TRBV6-1,NA,CASSEKLSRGSGNTIYF,TGTGCCAGCAGTGAAAAACTCAGTAGGGGCTCTGGAAACACCATATATTTT
TRBJ2-5,NA,TRBV11-3,TRBD2,CASSPLAGGEKTQYF,TGTGCCAGCAGTCCCCTAGCGGGGGGCGAGAAGACCCAGTACTTC
TRBJ2-1,NA,TRBV7-9,NA,CASSLQIGRESSYNEQFF,TGCGCCAGCAGCTTGCAAATTGGACGGGAGAGCTCCTACAATGAGCAGTTCTTC
TRBJ2-7,NA,TRBV20-1,NA,CSANGESYEQYF,TGCAGTGCTAACGGGGAATCCTACGAGCAGTACTTC
TRBJ2-5,few,TRBV7-2,NA,CASSLYRGGETQYF,TGTGCCAGCAGCTTATATCGGGGTGGTGAGACCCAGTACTTC
TRBJ2-1,once,TRBV20-1,NA,CSALGGGNEQFF,TGCAGTGCTTTAGGGGGGGGCAATGAGCAGTTCTTC
TRBJ2-7,few,TRBV11-2,NA,CASSLKSTYEQYF,TGTGCCAGCAGCTTAAAGTCGACCTACGAGCAGTACTTC
TRBJ2-4,few,TRBV11-3,NA,CASSPAAMENIQYF,TGTGCCAGCAGCCCCGCCGCGATGGAAAACATTCAGTACTTC
TRBJ2-2,NA,TRBV24-1,NA,CATSARDGELFF,TGTGCCACCAGTGCACGGGACGGGGAGCTGTTTTTT
TRBJ1-6,NA,TRBV19,NA,CASSIRGLNSPLHF,TGTGCCAGTAGTATCCGAGGGTTAAATTCACCCCTCCACTTT
TRBJ2-3,few,TRBV30,TRBD2,CAWSVVAGVTDTQYF,TGTGCCTGGAGTGTGGTAGCGGGAGTCACAGATACGCAGTATTTT
TRBJ1-2,NA,TRBV6-1,TRBD1,CATGQPYGYTF,TGTGCCACGGGACAGCCCTATGGCTACACCTTC
TRBJ2-2,NA,TRBV2,NA,CASSGGFAGELFF,TGTGCCAGCAGTGGAGGGTTTGCCGGGGAGCTGTTTTTT
TRBJ1-5,few,TRBV20-1,NA,CSAGLSGAEQPQHF,TGCAGTGCAGGCTTGTCGGGGGCGGAACAGCCCCAGCATTTT
TRBJ1-5,NA,TRBV5-6,NA,CASSTQGWSNQPQHF,TGTGCCAGCAGCACGCAGGGTTGGAGCAATCAGCCCCAGCATTTT
TRBJ1-3,NA,TRBV20-1,TRBD1,CSARGGQGAYTIYF,TGCAGTGCTAGAGGGGGCCAGGGGGCGTACACCATATATTTT
TRBJ1-3,few,TRBV28,NA,CASSSGGSGNTIYF,TGTGCCAGCAGTTCAGGCGGGAGCGGAAACACCATATATTTT
TRBJ2-5,few,TRBV11-2,NA,CASSPITETQYF,TGTGCCAGCAGCCCGATTACGGAGACCCAGTACTTC
TRBJ2-7,NA,TRBV6-2/TRBV6-3,TRBD2,CASRQGGGAAEQYF,TGTGCCAGCAGACAAGGCGGGGGGGCCGCCGAGCAGTACTTC
TRBJ1-1,NA,TRBV19,NA,CASSTAGNTEAFF,TGTGCCAGTAGTACCGCAGGGAACACTGAAGCTTTCTTT
TRBJ2-7,few,TRBV6-5,NA,CASSYPGARSYEQYF,TGTGCCAGCAGTTACCCGGGGGCTAGATCCTACGAGCAGTACTTC
TRBJ1-4,NA,TRBV30,NA,CAWSTSGIGKLFF,TGTGCCTGGAGTACTTCAGGGATAGGAAAACTGTTTTTT
TRBJ1-2,NA,TRBV18,TRBD1,CASSPNRGDGYTF,TGTGCCAGCTCACCCAACAGGGGGGATGGCTACACCTTC
TRBJ1-6,few,TRBV5-5,NA,CASSLTRDSPLHF,TGTGCCAGCAGCCTAACAAGGGATTCACCCCTCCACTTT